What follows are 21 T cell receptor beta chains derived from one specimen sequenced in a study of control samples from healthy donors and cancer patients. This table comes from immunoSEQ multiplex PCR, and its TCRdb copy is limited to in-frame clones, with some not included. This table holds tens of thousands of clones, around four fifths found once. The sample comprised blood. The receptors originated from a man in his 60s in good health.

This clone was picked up one time. For the CDR3, the DNA is TGTGCCACCAGTGATAGAAGGGTCGGTCAGCCCCAGCATTTT. Protein: CATSDRRVGQPQHF. V gene TRBV24-1 combines with J gene TRBJ1-5; D not certain. The V and J ends lost 3 bases and 6 bases respectively, with 11 bases between them. From germline, CDR1 is KGHDR and CDR2 SFDVKD. The CDR3 runs to 14 residues.

The chain is built from TRBV6-6 and TRBJ1-2; D uncertain. The V end was cut by 7 bases, the J end by 0 bases, with 9 bases between. Germline CDR1 reads MNHNY; CDR2 reads SVGAGI (reference sequence). This CDR3 comprises 13 residues. The CDR3 DNA reads TGTGCCAGCACCACCCGGACTAACTATGGCTACACCTTC. Translated: CASTTRTNYGYTF.

This clone was recorded once. CDR3 loop: CASRGEGSEGYTF. Written as DNA, the CDR3 is TGTGCCAGCAGGGGTGAGGGGTCGGAGGGCTACACCTTC. The chain has TRBV2 and TRBJ1-2, with TRBD1 as a possible D gene (5 bases). The V gene lost 6 bases and the J gene lost 8 bases, with 16 bases spanning the gap. The CDR3 is made up of 13 amino acids. Looked up from germline, CDR1 is SNHLY and CDR2 is FYNNEI.

The rearrangement joins TRBV18 to TRBJ2-4; no definite D call. The CDR3 spans 16 residues. Trimming shortened V by 4 bases and J by 0 bases, and 13 bases separated the two germline ends. CDR1 KGHSH and CDR2 LQKENI come from the germline V gene. The CDR3 DNA reads as TGTGCCAGCTCACTCCAGGCCTCCCTAGCCAAAAACATTCAGTACTTC. Its protein product is CASSLQASLAKNIQYF.

By proportion, this clone is medium-sized. The chain carries TRBV5-4 and TRBJ1-2; TRBD1 is a possible D gene (6 bases). The CDR3 is 13 residues long. Germline lookup yields CDR1 SGHNT and CDR2 YYREEE (reference sequence). V dropped 2 bases and J dropped 6 bases, with 11 bases sitting between them. The CDR3 is CASSFTGTDGYTF. As DNA, the CDR3 is TGTGCCAGCAGCTTTACAGGGACCGATGGCTACACCTTC.

The genes are TRBV11-2 and TRBJ2-7, with TRBD2 as a possible D gene (6 bases). Germline values: CDR1 SGHAT, CDR2 FQNNGV. The CDR3 has 15 residues. V shed 7 bases and J shed 4 bases, with 20 bases lying between them. The CDR3 DNA follows: TGTGCCAGCACTTCCGGGGTTAGCGGACTATACGAGCAGTACTTC. Translating it yields CASTSGVSGLYEQYF.

This clone was observed once. The chain combines TRBV28 with TRBJ2-1; 7 bases line up with TRBD2. The length of the CDR3 is 20 residues. With 5 bases clipped from V and 8 bases from J, the junction kept 27 bases outside the gene matches. CDR1 is MDHEN and CDR2 is SYDVKM in the germline V gene. The CDR3 region has the DNA TGTGCCAGCAGTCCGCTCTACCCTCGACTAGCAAGACACCTACATGATGAGCAGTTCTTC. This translates into CASSPLYPRLARHLHDEQFF.

The chain uses TRBV27 and TRBJ2-1; 7 bases align to TRBD2. The V and J ends lost 2 bases and 0 bases, in that order; junction bases with no gene match: 4. The germline V gene encodes CDR1 MNHEY and CDR2 SMNVEV (reference sequence). This CDR3 has 16 amino acids. DNA for the CDR3: TGTGCCAGCAGTTTACGGGGCGGGAGCTCCTACAATGAGCAGTTCTTC. It is translated as CASSLRGGSSYNEQFF.

The gene calls are TRBV14 and TRBJ1-2, with TRBD1 matching 9 bases. V was clipped by 3 bases and J by 2 bases; unmatched bases: 10. Per germline, CDR1 SGHDN and CDR2 FVKESK. This CDR3 has 17 amino acids. CDR3 in DNA: TGTGCCAGCAGCCACGGACAGGGGAGGTGGCGGAACTATGGCTACACCTTC. Translating gives CASSHGQGRWRNYGYTF.

The chain carries TRBV2 and TRBJ1-1, with TRBD1 as a possible D gene (6 bases). CDR3 size: 15 residues. Trimming stripped 6 bases from V and 0 bases from J, with 14 bases between. The germline gives CDR1 SNHLY, CDR2 FYNNEI. The chain's CDR3 is CASSRDKMMNTEAFF. CDR3 bases: TGTGCCAGCAGCAGGGACAAGATGATGAACACTGAAGCTTTCTTT.

The table lists this clone with a few counts. The chain couples TRBV3-1 (or the pseudogene TRBV3-2) to TRBJ2-7; TRBD1 is a possible D gene (5 bases). This CDR3 is built from 14 residues. Trimming shortened V by 0 bases and J by 5 bases, and 11 bases separated the two germline ends. Germline CDR1 reads LGHDT; CDR2 reads YNNKEL (reference sequence). The CDR3 region has the DNA TGTGCCAGCAGCCAAGATGGACACTTGGACGAGCAGTACTTC. It codes for CASSQDGHLDEQYF.

This clone was observed a handful of times. The chain couples TRBV12-3 or TRBV12-4 to TRBJ2-4; D is ambiguous. V shed 6 bases and J shed 1 base, with 7 bases lying between them. The length of the CDR3 is 13 residues. In DNA form, the CDR3 reads TGTGCCAGCAGCAAATCGGCCAAAAACATTCAGTACTTC. It codes for CASSKSAKNIQYF.

This chain uses TRBV7-2 with TRBJ1-1, with D possibly being TRBD1 (6 bases). The CDR3 extends over 15 amino acids. Trimming took off 2 bases at V and 1 base at J, with 11 bases between the two ends. Per the germline V gene, CDR1 is SGHTA and CDR2 is FQGNSA. The CDR3 region has the DNA TGTGCCAGCAGCTTACGAGGGGGGAAGAACACTGAAGCTTTCTTT. Its translation is CASSLRGGKNTEAFF.

The CDR3 DNA sequence: TGTGCCAGCAGTTACCCGACGGTTGGGAGCGGGGAGCTGTTTTTT. It specifies CASSYPTVGSGELFF. The rearrangement links TRBV6-2 or TRBV6-3 to TRBJ2-2; possibly TRBD2 for D (5 bases). Germline loops: CDR1 MNHEY, CDR2 SVGEGT. With 2 bases removed from V and 7 bases from J, the gap between germline ends came to 14 bases. The CDR3 extends over 15 amino acids.

The chain recombines TRBV5-1 with TRBJ2-1; 7 bases agree with TRBD2. V lost 7 bases, J lost 0 bases, and 4 bases stayed unmatched. Germline-derived CDR1 and CDR2 are SGHRS and YFSETQ. The CDR3 covers 14 residues. The CDR3 bases are TGCGCCAGCGTCTGGGGGGGCTCCTACAATGAGCAGTTCTTC. Translated: CASVWGGSYNEQFF.

The rearrangement uses TRBV18 and TRBJ1-2; 7 nucleotides agree with TRBD1. This CDR3 contains 16 residues. V shed 1 base and J 4 bases; nucleotides not matched to a gene: 9. In germline, CDR1 is KGHSH, CDR2 LQKENI. The CDR3 DNA reads as TGTGCCAGCTCACCACGGGAGGGGGCCACATCCTATGGCTACACCTTC. This codes for CASSPREGATSYGYTF.

As regards this clone: An end of the junction does not agree with germline; a read error may underlie this. This chain joins TRBV29-1 and TRBJ1-1; D gene uncertain. Germline lookup yields CDR1 SQVTM and CDR2 ANQGSEA. This CDR3 comprises 13 residues. CDR3 coding DNA: TGCGGCGTTGCGCCCCGGGCGAACACTGAAGCTTTCTTT. It codes for CGVAPRANTEAFF.

The count of this clone is one. The chain uses TRBV18 and TRBJ1-1; D not certain. CDR3 length equals 13 residues. Per germline, CDR1 KGHSH and CDR2 LQKENI. Trimming shortened V by 3 bases and J by 3 bases, and 8 bases separated the two germline ends. CDR3 DNA sequence: TGTGCCAGCTCACCGTTGGAGGACACTGAAGCTTTCTTT. It is translated as CASSPLEDTEAFF. The full variable domain, its missing parts supplied by reference TRBV18 and TRBJ1-1, is NAGVMQNPRHLVRRRGQEARLRCSPMKGHSHVYWYRQLPEEGLKFMVYLQKENIIDESGMPKERFSAEFPKEGPSILRIQQVVRGDSAAYFCASSPLEDTEAFFGQGTRLTVV.

The chain has TRBV6-2 or TRBV6-3 and TRBJ1-2; D not resolved. Germline values: CDR1 MNHEY, CDR2 SVGEGT. This CDR3 comprises 11 residues. The germline V and J ends were trimmed by 5 bases and 7 bases, with 8 bases remaining between them. Here the CDR3 DNA reads TGTGCCAGCAGTAGTGGGCTTGGCTACACCTTC. It is translated as CASSSGLGYTF.

The V call is TRBV5-1, the J call TRBJ2-1; 10 nucleotides match TRBD1. Germline V CDR1 and CDR2: SGHRS, YFSETQ. The CDR3 is 15 residues long. After removal of 3 bases from V and 6 bases from J, the junction contained 6 bases not matched to a gene. Here the CDR3 reads CASSSGTGVGNEQFF. The CDR3 DNA is TGCGCCAGCAGCTCCGGGACAGGGGTAGGCAATGAGCAGTTCTTC.

The V and J genes are TRBV30 and TRBJ1-2; 8 nucleotides agree with TRBD1. With V trimmed by 4 bases and J by 8 bases, 9 bases remained unmatched. Germline CDR1 is GTSNPN and CDR2 is SVGIG (reference sequence). There are 13 residues in the CDR3. The CDR3 DNA is TGTGCCTGGACAGGACAGGGATTGGGAGGCTACACCTTC. Protein: CAWTGQGLGGYTF.